These 9 T cell receptor beta chains came from one sample sequenced in a study of identical twins. TCRdb fed the 5' RACE reads into MiXCR, producing one record per CDR3 protein. The sample carries 750,000 to 950,000 distinct CDR3 sequences, approximately 13% recorded once. The same sample was also used in a study of yellow fever vaccine responses in identical twins.

Material: PBMCs. Receptors originate from a woman under 30 in good health.

Ten or more counts support this clonotype. This chain links TRBV14 with TRBJ2-1, with 10 bases lining up with TRBD1. Germline lookup yields CDR1 SGHDN and CDR2 FVKESK. The trim removed 1 base at V and 10 bases at J, leaving 7 bases unmatched. CDR3 size: 15 residues. The CDR3 here is CASSQGRTGGREQFF. Written as DNA, the CDR3 is TGTGCCAGCAGCCAAGGGAGGACAGGGGGACGGGAGCAGTTCTTC. The full variable domain, rest sourced from reference TRBV14 and TRBJ2-1, is EAGVTQFPSHSVIEKGQTVTLRCDPISGHDNLYWYRRVMGKEIKFLLHFVKESKQDESGMPNNRFLAERTGGTYSTLKVQPAELEDSGVYFCASSQGRTGGREQFFGPGTRLTVL.

The rearrangement uses TRBV19 and TRBJ2-3; the D call may be TRBD1 or TRBD2 (6 bases each). There are 16 residues in the CDR3. Germline lookup yields CDR1 LNHDA and CDR2 SQIVND (reference sequence). V was shortened by 1 base and J by 1 base, with 12 bases between the two germline ends. The CDR3 region has the DNA TGTGCCAGTAGTATAGCACGACGGGGGCGCACAGATACGCAGTATTTT. It codes for CASSIARRGRTDTQYF. The full variable domain, with the rest looked up from reference TRBV19 and TRBJ2-3, is DGGITQSPKYLFRKEGQNVTLSCEQNLNHDAMYWYRQDPGQGLRLIYYSQIVNDFQKGDIAEGYSVSREKKESFPLTVTSAQKNPTAFYLCASSIARRGRTDTQYFGPGTRLTVL.

This clonotype was seen only a few times. The chain is built from TRBV5-1 and TRBJ2-7; D is possibly TRBD1 or TRBD2 (5 bases each). Trimming removed 5 bases from V and 1 base from J, with 16 bases in between. The CDR3 consists of 15 residues. Germline loops: CDR1 SGHRS, CDR2 YFSETQ. CDR3 DNA: TGCGCCAGCAGACCTGGGTGGGGGACGTCCTACGAGCAGTACTTC. Translated, it gives CASRPGWGTSYEQYF.

In this sample, this clonotype turned up a few times. V usage is TRBV21-1 and J usage is TRBJ2-7; whether TRBD1, the table's D call, matches the DNA was not checked. TRBV21-1 is tagged as a pseudogene. This CDR3 region has 16 residues. The CDR3 DNA sequence: TGTGCCAGCAGCTATGGGGCCAGGGGCGAAATATACGAGCAGTACGTC. It translates to CASSYGARGEIYEQYV.

The rearrangement joins TRBV7-9 to TRBJ2-1; 7 bases agree with TRBD1. Trimming at V came to 1 base and at J to 4 bases, leaving 4 bases not matched to a gene. The CDR3 has 15 amino acids. CDR1 is SEHNR, CDR2 FQNEAQ, per germline (reference sequence). CDR3 DNA sequence: TGTGCCAGCAGCTTAGAGGGGGCAGTTTACAATGAGCAGTTCTTC. Translating it yields CASSLEGAVYNEQFF.

This rearrangement joins TRBV11-3 to TRBJ2-1, with 7 bases lining up with TRBD2. J was trimmed by 4 bases and V by 6 bases; bases with no gene match: 12. The CDR3 contains 16 residues. Germline CDR1 and CDR2: SGHNT and YENEEA. In nucleotides, the CDR3 is TGTGCCAGCAGTTCCCAAGGGCGGGAGTTGTACAATGAGCAGTTCTTC. Translation: CASSSQGRELYNEQFF.

The chain recombines TRBV29-1 with TRBJ2-7; TRBD1 matches 7 bases. CDR3 length: 11 amino acids. The trim removed 7 bases at V and 6 bases at J, leaving 6 bases unmatched. From germline, CDR1 is SQVTM and CDR2 ANQGSEA. Written as DNA, the CDR3 is TGCAGCGCCCGACAGGGCATCGAGCAGTACTTC. Its protein product is CSARQGIEQYF.

This clonotype has at least ten counts. V and J are TRBV7-8 and TRBJ2-1, with 16 bases matching TRBD2. After removal of 0 bases from V and 10 bases from J, the junction contained 3 bases not matched to a gene. The CDR3 has 16 residues. The V gene's germline CDR1 is SGHVS and CDR2 FQNEAQ. DNA of the CDR3: TGTGCCAGCAGCTTAGCCGGGACTAGCGGGAGGGGAGAGCAGTTCTTC. Amino acid sequence: CASSLAGTSGRGEQFF.

The J gene is TRBJ2-7, the V gene TRBV23-1; tentative D call: TRBD2 (6 bases). Being an ORF, TRBV23-1 has a function that is uncertain. V lost 3 bases and J lost 3, with 18 bases in between. This CDR3 has 16 amino acids. In DNA, the CDR3 is TGCGCCAGCAGTCACCCCAGGCGGGGAAACGGCTACGAGCAGTACGTC. This encodes CASSHPRRGNGYEQYV.